These 9 T cell receptor beta chains share one sample of origin, sequenced in a study of Ad26.COV2.S vaccination and SARS-CoV-2 variants. Treatment denoted: over 15 received Ad26.COV2.S at low or high dose, single or two shots; about five received placebo; per-sample allocation not given. Day 63 after the first injection of vaccine or placebo was the sampling time. TCRdb's table, derived via immunoSEQ multiplex PCR, lists solely in-frame clones and lacks some. The sample includes over 250,000 clones, around 87% of them seen just once. This sample comprised peripheral blood, obtained in a trial of Ad26.COV2.S vaccine versus placebo. Every receptor here comes from a person between 18 and 65 years old who received the Ad26.COV2.S COVID-19 vaccine or a placebo.

The CDR3 reads CASSLRRDGNQPQHF. DNA of the CDR3: TGTGCCAGCAGCTTAAGGAGGGATGGCAATCAGCCCCAGCATTTT. The chain has TRBV7-2 and TRBJ1-5; D gene ambiguous. CDR3 size: 15 residues. From germline, CDR1 is SGHTA and CDR2 FQGNSA. The V end was cut by 2 bases, the J end by 2 bases, with 10 bases between.

DNA of the CDR3: TGCGCCAGCAGCCAGACCGTGGTCGGTGGCACTGAAGCTTTCTTT. Its translation: CASSQTVVGGTEAFF. The chain links TRBV5-1 to TRBJ1-1; no clear D. The CDR3 has 15 residues. The V gene's germline CDR1 is SGHRS and CDR2 YFSETQ. Trimming took off 4 bases at V and 4 bases at J, with 17 bases between the two ends.

The rearrangement joins TRBV30 to TRBJ1-2; no reliable D call. V shed 4 bases and J shed 4 bases, with 16 bases lying between them. CDR1 GTSNPN and CDR2 SVGIG come from the germline V gene (reference sequence). The CDR3 sequence is 14 residues long. CDR3 in amino acids: CAWTKFMASYGYTF. The CDR3 bases are TGTGCCTGGACCAAATTCATGGCAAGCTATGGCTACACCTTC. Full variable domain (remainder filled in from reference TRBV30 and TRBJ1-2): SQTIHQWPATLVQPVGSPLSLECTVEGTSNPNLYWYRQAAGRGLQLLFYSVGIGQISSEVPQNLSASRPQDRQFILSSKKLLLSDSGFYLCAWTKFMASYGYTFGSGTRLTVV.

This chain uses TRBV4-1 with TRBJ2-7, with D perhaps TRBD1 or TRBD2 (5 bases each). Germline V gene sequence: CDR1 MGHRA, CDR2 YSYEKL. The length of the CDR3 is 13 residues. Trimming took 3 bases from V and 3 from J, leaving 9 bases between them. CDR3 bases: TGCGCCAGCAGCCATTTGGGGGACTACGAGCAGTACTTC. Encoded protein: CASSHLGDYEQYF.

The chain recombines TRBV9 with TRBJ2-7, with D tentatively TRBD1 (5 bases). Trimming left V 4 bases short and J 11 bases short, with 13 bases between. CDR1 and CDR2 from the germline V gene are SGDLS and YYNGEE. The CDR3 contains 11 residues. CDR3 in DNA: TGTGCCAGCAGCTCCCTGACAGAAGAGTACTTC. Protein: CASSSLTEEYF.

The rearrangement uses TRBV3-1 (or the pseudogene TRBV3-2) and TRBJ2-3; a possible D gene is TRBD1 (5 bases). The germline V gene encodes CDR1 LGHDT and CDR2 YNNKEL (reference sequence). Trimming removed 1 base at V and 3 bases at J, with 11 bases between. This CDR3 spans 15 amino acids. CDR3 in DNA: TGTGCCAGCAGCCAAGGGCAGGGTCAGACAGATACGCAGTATTTT. Protein sequence: CASSQGQGQTDTQYF.

The chain carries TRBV11-1 and TRBJ2-7, with a tentative D call TRBD2 (5 bases). The CDR3 is made up of 13 amino acids. Germline V CDR1 and CDR2: SGHAT, FQDESV (reference sequence). V lost 3 bases to trimming and J lost 5 bases, with 11 bases between them. CDR3 nucleotide sequence: TGTGCCAGCAGCTTGCGATCCGGGGACGAGCAGTACTTC. Residues: CASSLRSGDEQYF.

The chain employs TRBV18 and TRBJ2-3; a weak D match, TRBD2 (6 bases). Trimming removed 2 bases at V and 3 bases at J, with 18 bases between. Looked up from germline, CDR1 is KGHSH and CDR2 is LQKENI. CDR3 size: 17 residues. The CDR3 protein is CASSPWKLGGRTDTQYF. In nucleotides, the CDR3 is TGTGCCAGCTCACCATGGAAGCTCGGGGGAAGAACAGATACGCAGTATTTT.

The gene calls are TRBV7-2 and TRBJ2-3; possibly TRBD2 for D (5 bases). Germline lookup yields CDR1 SGHTA and CDR2 FQGNSA. V was cut by 5 bases and J by 6 bases, with 15 bases left in between. CDR3 length: 14 amino acids. CDR3 sequence: CASSPGSSSDTQYF. The CDR3 region has the DNA TGTGCCAGCAGCCCGGGCTCTAGCTCTGATACGCAGTATTTT.